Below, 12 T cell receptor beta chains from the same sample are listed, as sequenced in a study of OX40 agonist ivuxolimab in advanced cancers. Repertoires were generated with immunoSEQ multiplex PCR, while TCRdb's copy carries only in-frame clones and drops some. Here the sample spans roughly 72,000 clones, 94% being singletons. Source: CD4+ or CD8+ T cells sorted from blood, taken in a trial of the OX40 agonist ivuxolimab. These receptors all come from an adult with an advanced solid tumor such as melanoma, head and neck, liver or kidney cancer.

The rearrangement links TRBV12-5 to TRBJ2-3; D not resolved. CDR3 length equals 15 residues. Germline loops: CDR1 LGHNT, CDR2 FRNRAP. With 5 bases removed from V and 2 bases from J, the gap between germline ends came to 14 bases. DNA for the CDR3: TGTGCTAGTGGTCCCTCGTTTGAGGACACAGATACGCAGTATTTT. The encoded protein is CASGPSFEDTDTQYF.

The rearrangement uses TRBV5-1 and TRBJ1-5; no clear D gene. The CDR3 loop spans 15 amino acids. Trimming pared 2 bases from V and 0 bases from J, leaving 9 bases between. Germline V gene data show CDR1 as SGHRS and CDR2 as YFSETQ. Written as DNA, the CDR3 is TGCGCCAGCAGCTTTCGGTTTTATAGCAATCAGCCCCAGCATTTT. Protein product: CASSFRFYSNQPQHF.

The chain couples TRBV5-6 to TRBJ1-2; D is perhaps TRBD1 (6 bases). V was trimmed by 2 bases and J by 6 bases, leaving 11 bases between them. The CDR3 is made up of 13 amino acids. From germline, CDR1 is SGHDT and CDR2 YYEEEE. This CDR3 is CASSFTGFNGYTF. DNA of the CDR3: TGTGCCAGCAGCTTTACAGGGTTTAATGGCTACACCTTC.

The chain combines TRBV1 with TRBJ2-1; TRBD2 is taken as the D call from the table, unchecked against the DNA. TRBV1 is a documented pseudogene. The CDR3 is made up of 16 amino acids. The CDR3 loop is CTSSQFRGGRHVEQFF. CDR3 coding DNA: TGCACCAGCAGCCAATTCCGGGGGGGCCGTCATGTTGAGCAGTTCTTC.

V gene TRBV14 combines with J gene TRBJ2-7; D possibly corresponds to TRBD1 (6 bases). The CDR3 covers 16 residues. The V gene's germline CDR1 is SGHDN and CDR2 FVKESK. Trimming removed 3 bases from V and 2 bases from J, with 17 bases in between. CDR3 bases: TGTGCCAGCAGCCACCCCAGGGGACACAGTCCCTACGAGCAGTACTTC. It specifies CASSHPRGHSPYEQYF.

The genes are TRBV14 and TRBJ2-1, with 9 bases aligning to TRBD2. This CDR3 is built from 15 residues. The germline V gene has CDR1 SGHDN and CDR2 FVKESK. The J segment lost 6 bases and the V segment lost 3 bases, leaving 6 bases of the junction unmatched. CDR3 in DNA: TGTGCCAGCAGCCAGCTTGCGGGAGGGGTCAATGAGCAGTTCTTC. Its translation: CASSQLAGGVNEQFF.

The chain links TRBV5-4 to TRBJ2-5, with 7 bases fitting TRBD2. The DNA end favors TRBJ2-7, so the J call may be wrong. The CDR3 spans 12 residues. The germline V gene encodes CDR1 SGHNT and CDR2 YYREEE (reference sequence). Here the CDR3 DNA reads TGTGCCAGCAGCTTTGGGACTAACGAGCAGTACTTC. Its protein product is CASSFGTNEQYF.

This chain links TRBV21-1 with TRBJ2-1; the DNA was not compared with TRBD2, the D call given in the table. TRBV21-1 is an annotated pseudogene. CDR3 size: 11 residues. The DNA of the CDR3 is TGTGCCAGCAGCCGGGACAATGAGCAGTTCTTC. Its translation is CASSRDNEQFF.

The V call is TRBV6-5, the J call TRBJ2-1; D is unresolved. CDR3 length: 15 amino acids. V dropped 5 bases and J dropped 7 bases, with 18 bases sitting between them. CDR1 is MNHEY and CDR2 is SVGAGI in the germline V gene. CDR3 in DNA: TGTGCCAGCAGTGCCTGGGCACAATCCGGGAATGAGCAGTTCTTC. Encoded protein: CASSAWAQSGNEQFF.

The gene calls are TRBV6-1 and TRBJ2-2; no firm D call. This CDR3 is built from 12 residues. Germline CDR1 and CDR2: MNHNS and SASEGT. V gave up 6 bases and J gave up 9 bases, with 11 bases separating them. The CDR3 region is CASSYEIRELFF. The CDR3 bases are TGTGCCAGCAGCTATGAAATTCGGGAGCTGTTTTTT.

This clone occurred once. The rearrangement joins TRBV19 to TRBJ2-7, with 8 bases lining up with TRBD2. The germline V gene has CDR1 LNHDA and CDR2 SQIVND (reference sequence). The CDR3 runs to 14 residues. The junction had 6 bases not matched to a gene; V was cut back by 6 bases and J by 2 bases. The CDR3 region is CASSSGGGPYEQYF. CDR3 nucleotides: TGTGCCAGTAGCTCGGGGGGGGGACCCTACGAGCAGTACTTC.

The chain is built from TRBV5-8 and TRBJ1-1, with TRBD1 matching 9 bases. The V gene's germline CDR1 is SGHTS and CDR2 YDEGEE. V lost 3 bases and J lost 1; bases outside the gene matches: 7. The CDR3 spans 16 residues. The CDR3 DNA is TGTGCCAGCAGCTGGCAAGGACAGGGGCCGAACACTGAAGCTTTCTTT. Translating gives CASSWQGQGPNTEAFF.